This T cell receptor beta chain comes out of a study of blood T cell repertoires in COVID-19. The overall study: Cohort 3 donors were reported recovered after two negative PCRs, clearance, or symptom resolution. Italy, Spain and the United States were the sources of the convalescent and acute COVID-19 samples. From T cells, B-cell-depleted T cells, or PBMCs came the material, which was cDNA or gDNA.

The assay was immunoSEQ multiplex PCR, and TCRdb's table has in-frame clones only and misses some. The sample consists of approximately 200,000 clones, more than 75% of them appearing once. The V gene's germline CDR1 is ENHRY and CDR2 SYGVKD. This CDR3 region has 18 residues. With V trimmed by 2 bases and J by 5 bases, 15 bases remained unmatched. This receptor was identified in a man under 40 in a cohort exposed to, infected with or recovered from COVID-19 (not recorded which). Sequenced sample: PBMCs or T cells enriched from blood (not recorded which). V usage is TRBV10-3 and J usage is TRBJ2-7; 10 bases map to TRBD1. DNA of the CDR3: TGTGCCATCAGTGAGCCAGCGGGACAGGGGAGTCGAGGGGACGAGCAGTACTTC. As protein: CAISEPAGQGSRGDEQYF.